This T cell receptor (beta chain) was sequenced in a study of T cells in narcolepsy. The V end was cut by 2 bases, the J end by 11 bases, with 13 bases between. Per the germline V gene, CDR1 is ENHRY and CDR2 is SYGVKD. The CDR3 covers 14 residues. The study, taken as a whole, reports: Autoreactive HCRT-specific and TRIB2-specific clonotypes were marked in same-patient CSF-versus-blood CD4+ comparisons. Autoreactive clone sequences were missing from some blood memory CD4+ repertoires.

With respect to this clone: Its antigen is not identified.

Using immunoSEQ multiplex PCR, the repertoire was profiled, and TCRdb retains in-frame clones only, with some absent. The sample yields approximately 40,000 clones, more than 70% seen once. The genes are TRBV10-3 and TRBJ1-6, with D possibly matching TRBD1 (5 bases). The clonotype was recovered from a human donor with narcolepsy. The sample comprised CD45RA- memory CD4+ T cells from PBMCs. The CDR3 loop is CAISEGQAGPPLHF. The DNA for the CDR3 is TGTGCCATCAGTGAGGGACAAGCAGGGCCACCCCTCCACTTT.